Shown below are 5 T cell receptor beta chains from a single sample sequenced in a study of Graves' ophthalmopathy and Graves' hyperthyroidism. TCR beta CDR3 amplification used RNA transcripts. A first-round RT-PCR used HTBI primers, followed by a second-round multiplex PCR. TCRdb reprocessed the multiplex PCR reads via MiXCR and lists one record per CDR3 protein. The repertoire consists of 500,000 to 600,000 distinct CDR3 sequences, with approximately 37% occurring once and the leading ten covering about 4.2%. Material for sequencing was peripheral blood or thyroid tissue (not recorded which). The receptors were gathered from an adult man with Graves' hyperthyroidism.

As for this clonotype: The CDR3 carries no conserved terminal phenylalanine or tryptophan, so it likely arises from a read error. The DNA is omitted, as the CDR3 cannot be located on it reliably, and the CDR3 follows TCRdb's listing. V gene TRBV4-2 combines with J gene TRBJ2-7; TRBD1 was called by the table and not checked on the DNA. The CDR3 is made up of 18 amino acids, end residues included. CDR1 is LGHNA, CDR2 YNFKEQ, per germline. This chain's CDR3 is CASSSHLAGVKILLRNRR.

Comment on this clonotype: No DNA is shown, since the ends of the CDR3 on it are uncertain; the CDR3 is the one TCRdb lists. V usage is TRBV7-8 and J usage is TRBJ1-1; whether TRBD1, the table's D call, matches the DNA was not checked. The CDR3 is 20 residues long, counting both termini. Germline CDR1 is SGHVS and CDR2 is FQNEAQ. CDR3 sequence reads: CDSSFYICSARSTGETEAFF.

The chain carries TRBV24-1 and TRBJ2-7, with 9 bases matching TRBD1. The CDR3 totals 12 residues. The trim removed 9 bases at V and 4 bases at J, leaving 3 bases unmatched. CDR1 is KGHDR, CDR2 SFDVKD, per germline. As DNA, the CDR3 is TGTGCCACCGGGACAGGGATGTACGAGCAGTACTTC. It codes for CATGTGMYEQYF.

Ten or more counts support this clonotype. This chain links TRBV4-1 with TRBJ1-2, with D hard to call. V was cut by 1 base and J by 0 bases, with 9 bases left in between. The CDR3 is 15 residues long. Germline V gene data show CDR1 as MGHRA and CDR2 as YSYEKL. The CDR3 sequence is CASSQGATSNYGYTF. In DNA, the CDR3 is TGCGCCAGCAGCCAAGGGGCAACTTCTAACTATGGCTACACCTTC.

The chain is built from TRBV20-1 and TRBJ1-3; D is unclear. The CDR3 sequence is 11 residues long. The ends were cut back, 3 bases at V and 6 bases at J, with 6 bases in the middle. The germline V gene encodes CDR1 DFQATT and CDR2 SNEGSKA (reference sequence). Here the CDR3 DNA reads TGCAGTGCTAGTACTGCAAACACCATATATTTT. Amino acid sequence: CSASTANTIYF.